These 32 T cell receptor beta chains were sequenced from one sample in a study of shared clonotypes between healthy human individuals (dated by TCRdb to the early 2020s). Libraries were constructed by the immunoSEQ multiplex PCR assay. The table was pulled from immuneACCESS by TCRdb, which kept in-frame rearrangements only. Such tables lose some clones; where checked, under half of the loss comes from unresolved V genes, and the rest has no known cause. Here the sample has a few hundred thousand clones; almost 97% occur a single time. 0.057% of the sample lies in the top ten. Sequencing was carried out using naive CD4+ T cells sorted from blood. The cell subset or site label of this sample denotes: CD45RA+ positively selected. Receptors were obtained from a woman in her thirties in good health.

The V and J genes are TRBV7-2 and TRBJ1-1; D is unclear. Trimming took off 1 base at V and 10 bases at J, with 10 bases between the two ends. The length of the CDR3 is 12 residues. Germline CDR1 is SGHTA and CDR2 is FQGNSA. The CDR3 coding sequence is TGTGCCAGCAGCTTAGGTGGCCTAAGAGCTTTCTTT. This translates into CASSLGGLRAFF.

This clone was seen just once. The V call is TRBV7-9, the J call TRBJ2-7; 12 bases agree with TRBD1. Per germline, CDR1 SEHNR and CDR2 FQNEAQ (reference sequence). Germline trimming cut 5 bases from V and 4 bases from J; bases unmatched to any gene: 15. The CDR3 is made up of 18 amino acids. The CDR3 nucleotides are TGTGCCAGCAGCCCCGTCCCGGGACAGGGGGCGACCCTTTACGAGCAGTACTTC. Protein product: CASSPVPGQGATLYEQYF. The entire variable domain, with the rest obtained from reference TRBV7-9 and TRBJ2-7, is as follows: DTGVSQNPRHKITKRGQNVTFRCDPISEHNRLYWYRQTLGQGPEFLTYFQNEAQLEKSRLLSDRFSAERPKGSFSTLEIQRTEQGDSAMYLCASSPVPGQGATLYEQYFGPGTRLTVT.

This clone is a singleton in its sample. The chain uses TRBV4-1 and TRBJ2-7; D may match TRBD1 or TRBD2 (5 bases each). Germline values: CDR1 MGHRA, CDR2 YSYEKL. CDR3 size: 16 residues. Trimming shortened V by 0 bases and J by 3 bases, and 15 bases separated the two germline ends. CDR3 amino acids: CASSQEQPGPFYEQYF. The CDR3 coding sequence is TGCGCCAGCAGCCAAGAGCAACCGGGACCCTTCTACGAGCAGTACTTC.

The chain employs TRBV28 and TRBJ2-7; tentative D call: TRBD2 (5 bases). V lost 3 bases to trimming and J lost 5 bases, with 17 bases between them. Germline V gene data show CDR1 as MDHEN and CDR2 as SYDVKM. The CDR3 is made up of 15 amino acids. The CDR3 DNA sequence: TGTGCCAGCAGTTTCGCGGGCCCGAACGTCCACGAGCAGTACTTC. This sequence encodes CASSFAGPNVHEQYF.

The chain joins TRBV10-2 to TRBJ2-5, with 8 bases aligning to TRBD2. The J call is in doubt because the DNA end fits TRBJ2-7 better. This CDR3 has 14 amino acids. CDR1 is WSHSY and CDR2 is SAAADI in the germline V gene. The CDR3 protein is CASRTSGATYEQYF. The CDR3 coding sequence is TGCGCCAGCAGAACTAGCGGAGCGACCTACGAGCAGTACTTC.

DNA of the CDR3: TGTGCCAGCAGCCGCGGGAGCGGTCCGGTCAATGAGCAGTTCTTC. Its translation: CASSRGSGPVNEQFF. The chain links TRBV27 to TRBJ2-1, with 7 positions matching TRBD2. CDR1 MNHEY and CDR2 SMNVEV come from the germline V gene (reference sequence). The V gene end was trimmed by 6 bases and the J gene end by 6 bases; junction bases not matched to a gene: 11. CDR3 length: 15 amino acids.

The V call is TRBV7-8, the J call TRBJ2-4; no firm D call. V was trimmed by 4 bases and J by 7 bases, leaving 17 bases between them. The CDR3 runs 15 residues. Germline lookup yields CDR1 SGHVS and CDR2 FQNEAQ. This CDR3 is CASSSDSQVSNIQYF. The CDR3 DNA is TGTGCCAGCAGCTCAGATAGTCAGGTTTCGAACATTCAGTACTTC. The full variable domain, its missing parts supplied by reference TRBV7-8 and TRBJ2-4, is GAGVSQSPRYKVAKRGQDVALRCDPISGHVSLFWYQQALGQGPEFLTYFQNEAQLDKSGLPSDRFFAERPEGSVSTLKIQRTQQEDSAVYLCASSSDSQVSNIQYFGAGTRLSVL.

The chain employs TRBV5-6 and TRBJ1-1; 12 bases map to TRBD1. CDR1 SGHDT and CDR2 YYEEEE come from the germline V gene. Germline trimming cut 4 bases from V and 7 bases from J; bases unmatched to any gene: 8. This CDR3 comprises 15 residues. In DNA, the CDR3 is TGTGCCAGCAGCGTCACCGGGACAGGGGGCAATGAAGCTTTCTTT. Protein sequence: CASSVTGTGGNEAFF.

The chain couples TRBV6-5 to TRBJ2-7; D may be TRBD1 (6 bases). CDR1 MNHEY and CDR2 SVGAGI come from the germline V gene. The CDR3 length is 15 residues. The V gene lost 6 bases and the J gene lost 2 bases, with 17 bases spanning the gap. This CDR3 reads CASSRKGQGTYEQYF. CDR3 bases: TGTGCCAGCAGCCGCAAAGGGCAGGGGACCTACGAGCAGTACTTC.

The rearrangement links TRBV27 to TRBJ2-7; 7 bases align to TRBD1. Germline CDR1 reads MNHEY; CDR2 reads SMNVEV (reference sequence). Trimming took 5 bases from V and 7 from J; bases not matched to a gene: 14. This CDR3 contains 15 residues. Here the CDR3 DNA reads TGTGCCAGCAGTGCGTCTAGGGGGCCGCGTTTGGAGCAGTACTTC. The encoded protein is CASSASRGPRLEQYF.

The chain uses TRBV28 and TRBJ2-7, with 8 positions matching TRBD2. Trimming removed 10 bases from V and 4 bases from J; junction bases left unmatched: 9. CDR1 is MDHEN and CDR2 is SYDVKM in the germline V gene. The CDR3 length is 13 residues. The CDR3 spells CATHLAGIYEQYF. The CDR3 DNA reads TGTGCCACCCATTTAGCGGGAATTTACGAGCAGTACTTC.

V gene TRBV21-1 combines with J gene TRBJ1-1. TRBV21-1 is an annotated pseudogene. CDR3 size: 12 residues. In DNA, the CDR3 is TGTGCCAGCAGCAAAGATCATCGGGACGGCCTCTTT. Translated: CASSKDHRDGLF.

This clone was recorded once. The genes are TRBV27 and TRBJ2-7; D uncertain. The CDR3 runs to 13 residues. With 2 bases removed from V and 6 bases from J, the gap between germline ends came to 11 bases. The germline V gene has CDR1 MNHEY and CDR2 SMNVEV (reference sequence). The CDR3, as DNA: TGTGCCAGCAGTTTAGTCGGGCAGTTCGAGCAGTACTTC. Translation: CASSLVGQFEQYF.

This clone was recorded only once. This chain links TRBV7-9 with TRBJ2-7; D remains ambiguous. This CDR3 is built from 16 residues. CDR1 is SEHNR and CDR2 is FQNEAQ in the germline V gene (reference sequence). Trimming left V 2 bases short and J 0 bases short, with 14 bases between. DNA of the CDR3: TGTGCCAGCAGCTTATTTCGGACGGCTAGCTCCTACGAGCAGTACTTC. This codes for CASSLFRTASSYEQYF.

The chain employs TRBV19 and TRBJ2-1; no reliable D call. V was shortened by 3 bases and J by 4 bases, with 7 bases between the two germline ends. CDR3 length: 13 residues. CDR1 is LNHDA, CDR2 SQIVND, per germline (reference sequence). CDR3: CASSIALYNEQFF. For the CDR3, the DNA is TGTGCCAGTAGTATCGCCTTATACAATGAGCAGTTCTTC. Variable domain in full (rest from reference TRBV19 and TRBJ2-1): DGGITQSPKYLFRKEGQNVTLSCEQNLNHDAMYWYRQDPGQGLRLIYYSQIVNDFQKGDIAEGYSVSREKKESFPLTVTSAQKNPTAFYLCASSIALYNEQFFGPGTRLTVL.

The rearrangement links TRBV19 to TRBJ1-5, with D maybe TRBD1 (5 bases). V lost 3 bases, J lost 6 bases, and 9 bases lay in between. Germline CDR1 reads LNHDA; CDR2 reads SQIVND (reference sequence). The CDR3 covers 13 residues. CDR3 residues: CASSMRDVQPQHF. The CDR3, as DNA: TGTGCCAGTAGTATGAGGGACGTTCAGCCCCAGCATTTT.

The chain combines TRBV10-3 with TRBJ2-3, with 8 positions matching TRBD2. Germline values: CDR1 ENHRY, CDR2 SYGVKD. Trimming removed 3 bases from V and 1 base from J; junction bases left unmatched: 6. The CDR3 is 16 residues long. The CDR3 region is CAISDGGGRRTDTQYF. CDR3 nucleotide sequence: TGTGCCATCAGTGACGGTGGCGGGAGGCGCACAGATACGCAGTATTTT.

The V and J genes are TRBV7-6 and TRBJ1-1, with D maybe TRBD1 (5 bases). Germline CDR1 SGHVS, CDR2 FNYEAQ. The CDR3 sequence is 16 residues long. The V and J ends lost 5 bases and 4 bases respectively, with 20 bases between them. This CDR3 is CASSLPLSGGTTEAFF. In DNA form, the CDR3 reads TGTGCCAGCAGCCTTCCCCTCTCGGGGGGTACCACTGAAGCTTTCTTT.

This clone appeared a few times. The rearrangement links TRBV5-5 to TRBJ2-7, with TRBD2 matching 9 bases. Germline V CDR1 and CDR2: SGHKS, YYEKEE (reference sequence). The junction had 5 bases not matched to a gene; V was cut back by 1 base and J by 0 bases. The CDR3 extends over 16 amino acids. In DNA form, the CDR3 reads TGTGCCAGCAGCTTGAGGTCTAGCGGGACCTCCTACGAGCAGTACTTC. Amino acid sequence: CASSLRSSGTSYEQYF. The full variable domain, its missing parts supplied by reference TRBV5-5 and TRBJ2-7, is DAGVTQSPTHLIKTRGQQVTLRCSPISGHKSVSWYQQVLGQGPQFIFQYYEKEERGRGNFPDRFSARQFPNYSSELNVNALLLGDSALYLCASSLRSSGTSYEQYFGPGTRLTVT.

V and J are TRBV28 and TRBJ1-2, with 9 bases that match TRBD1. The CDR3 has 16 amino acids. Germline CDR1 MDHEN, CDR2 SYDVKM. V shed 7 bases, J shed 4 bases, and the junction held 13 bases outside the gene matches. CDR3 residues: CASTQPSTGGFYGYTF. Here the CDR3 DNA reads TGTGCCAGCACCCAACCGTCGACAGGGGGTTTCTATGGCTACACCTTC.

The CDR3 DNA reads TGTGCCAGCAGCCCCGACAGGGGGCAATACGAGCAGTACTTC. Its protein product is CASSPDRGQYEQYF. The chain has TRBV13 and TRBJ2-5, with 10 positions matching TRBD1. With the DNA end fitting TRBJ2-7 better, the J assignment may be wrong. Germline CDR1 and CDR2: PRHDT and FYEKMQ (reference sequence). This CDR3 has 14 amino acids.

This clone was recorded a few times. V gene TRBV7-9 combines with J gene TRBJ1-1; no reliable D call. This CDR3 spans 13 amino acids. Germline CDR1 and CDR2: SEHNR and FQNEAQ (reference sequence). V was shortened by 3 bases and J by 7 bases, with 12 bases between the two germline ends. The CDR3 DNA follows: TGTGCCAGCAGCTTCGTAAGGTTCGGTGAAGCTTTCTTT. The encoded protein is CASSFVRFGEAFF.

The V and J genes are TRBV4-1 and TRBJ2-5; possibly TRBD1 for D (5 bases). The tail of the sequence fits TRBJ2-7 better, so the J call may be wrong. CDR3 length: 16 residues. Per germline, CDR1 MGHRA and CDR2 YSYEKL. The CDR3 protein is CASSQSDSESSYEQYF. The CDR3 DNA reads as TGCGCCAGCAGCCAAAGCGACAGCGAGAGCTCCTACGAGCAGTACTTC.

The chain employs TRBV4-1 and TRBJ2-6; 8 bases agree with TRBD2. The trim removed 1 base at V and 1 base at J, leaving 6 bases unmatched. CDR3 length: 18 amino acids. Germline CDR1 reads MGHRA; CDR2 reads YSYEKL. This CDR3 is CASSQAGGLLSGANVLTF. The CDR3 DNA follows: TGCGCCAGCAGCCAAGCGGGAGGGCTTTTATCTGGGGCCAACGTCCTGACTTTC.

V gene TRBV4-1 combines with J gene TRBJ1-4; D perhaps matches TRBD1 (6 bases). This CDR3 is built from 15 residues. V was clipped by 6 bases and J by 0 bases, with 11 bases between them. Looked up from germline, CDR1 is MGHRA and CDR2 is YSYEKL. CDR3 sequence (DNA): TGCGCCAGCAGTCCAGGGGAGGCAACTAATGAAAAACTGTTTTTT. Translating gives CASSPGEATNEKLFF.

The J gene is TRBJ2-6, the V gene TRBV18; possible D gene TRBD1, 6 bases. This CDR3 is built from 17 residues. Trimming left V 8 bases short and J 0 bases short, with 17 bases between. CDR1 and CDR2 from the germline V gene are KGHSH and LQKENI. DNA of the CDR3: TGTGCCAGCGCCGGTAGACAGGAGAGCTCTGGGGCCAACGTCCTGACTTTC. This encodes CASAGRQESSGANVLTF.

In nucleotides, the CDR3 is TGTGCCACCAGCAGCCACTTGGGGGCCCGACTAGCGGGAGGGGATGGCAATGAGCAGTTCTTC. Encoded protein: CATSSHLGARLAGGDGNEQFF. The V call is TRBV15, the J call TRBJ2-1; TRBD2 agrees at 14 bases. Looked up from germline, CDR1 is LNHNV and CDR2 is YYDKDF (reference sequence). J gave up 6 bases and V 3 bases, and 19 bases lay outside the gene matches. The CDR3 totals 21 residues.

The rearrangement uses TRBV18 and TRBJ2-1; 9 bases line up with TRBD2. This CDR3 spans 13 amino acids. The junction had 6 bases not matched to a gene; V was cut back by 8 bases and J by 7 bases. Germline V CDR1 and CDR2: KGHSH, LQKENI. CDR3 sequence: CASGLAGSNEQFF. CDR3 DNA sequence: TGTGCCAGCGGCCTAGCGGGATCAAATGAGCAGTTCTTC.

CDR3 nucleotide sequence: TGCGCCAGCAGTCATGGGGGCACCATATATTTT. As protein: CASSHGGTIYF. The chain recombines TRBV23-1 with TRBJ1-3; possibly TRBD1 for D (5 bases). TRBV23-1 is given ORF status, its function remaining uncertain. V lost 3 bases and J lost 9, with 6 bases in between. The CDR3 totals 11 residues.

The rearrangement joins TRBV29-1 to TRBJ2-7; TRBD1 matches 8 bases. V trimming: 8 bases; J trimming: 6 bases; junction bases outside the gene matches: 21. Germline values: CDR1 SQVTM, CDR2 ANQGSEA. The length of the CDR3 is 16 residues. Written as DNA, the CDR3 is TGCAGCATGGCAGGGGGCGCCGGGGCCCCTGTTGGCGAGCAGTACTTC. The encoded protein is CSMAGGAGAPVGEQYF.

This chain uses TRBV19 with TRBJ2-3; TRBD2 might be the D (6 bases). Trimming removed 5 bases at V and 1 base at J, with 10 bases between. The CDR3 length is 14 residues. Germline CDR1 reads LNHDA; CDR2 reads SQIVND (reference sequence). The CDR3 DNA reads TGTGCCAGTAGTCCGGGGGAGCGCACAGATACGCAGTATTTT. The encoded protein is CASSPGERTDTQYF.

The V and J genes are TRBV7-2 and TRBJ1-1; 9 bases are a match to TRBD1. This CDR3 region has 16 residues. Per germline, CDR1 SGHTA and CDR2 FQGNSA. V dropped 5 bases and J dropped 1; count of bases not matched to a gene: 8. CDR3 coding DNA: TGTGCCAGCAGCCTACTGGGGACAGGGAAGAACACTGAAGCTTTCTTT. It specifies CASSLLGTGKNTEAFF.